This T cell receptor (beta chain) was identified in a study of metastatic and nonmetastatic thyroid tumors. This clone was recorded a few times. TCRdb re-analyzed the PCR reads using MiXCR. The sample lists 25,000 to 30,000 clones; roughly 4% were seen once. None of the patients had undergone any treatment ahead of thyroid surgery. Sample: blood. The TCR was taken from a female donor with papillary thyroid cancer or a benign thyroid nodule (not recorded which). Some clones in this sample may be carry-over from other donors' samples.

DNA for the CDR3: TGTGCCAGCAGCAGAGCGGGAGGGTTCACCGGGGAGCTGTTTTTT. This translates into CASSRAGGFTGELFF. This chain uses TRBV27 with TRBJ2-2; TRBD2 matches at 10 bases. Germline V gene data show CDR1 as MNHEY and CDR2 as SMNVEV (reference sequence). The CDR3 spans 15 residues. V trimming: 6 bases; J trimming: 4 bases; junction bases outside the gene matches: 5.